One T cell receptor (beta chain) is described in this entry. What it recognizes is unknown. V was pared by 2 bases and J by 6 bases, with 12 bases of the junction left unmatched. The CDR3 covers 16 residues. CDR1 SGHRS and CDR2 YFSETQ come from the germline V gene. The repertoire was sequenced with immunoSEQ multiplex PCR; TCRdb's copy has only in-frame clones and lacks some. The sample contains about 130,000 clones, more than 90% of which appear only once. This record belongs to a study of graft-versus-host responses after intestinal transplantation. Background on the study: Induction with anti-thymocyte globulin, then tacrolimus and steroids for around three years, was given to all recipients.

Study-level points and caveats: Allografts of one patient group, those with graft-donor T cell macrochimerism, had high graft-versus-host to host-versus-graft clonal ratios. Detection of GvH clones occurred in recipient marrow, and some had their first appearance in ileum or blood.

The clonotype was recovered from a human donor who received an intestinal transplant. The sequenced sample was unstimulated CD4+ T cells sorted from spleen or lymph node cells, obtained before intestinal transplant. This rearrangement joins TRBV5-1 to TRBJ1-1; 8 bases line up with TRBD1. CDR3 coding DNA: TGCGCCAGCAGCTTAAGGAAGGGGCAGGGGGCTGCTGAAGCTTTCTTT. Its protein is CASSLRKGQGAAEAFF.